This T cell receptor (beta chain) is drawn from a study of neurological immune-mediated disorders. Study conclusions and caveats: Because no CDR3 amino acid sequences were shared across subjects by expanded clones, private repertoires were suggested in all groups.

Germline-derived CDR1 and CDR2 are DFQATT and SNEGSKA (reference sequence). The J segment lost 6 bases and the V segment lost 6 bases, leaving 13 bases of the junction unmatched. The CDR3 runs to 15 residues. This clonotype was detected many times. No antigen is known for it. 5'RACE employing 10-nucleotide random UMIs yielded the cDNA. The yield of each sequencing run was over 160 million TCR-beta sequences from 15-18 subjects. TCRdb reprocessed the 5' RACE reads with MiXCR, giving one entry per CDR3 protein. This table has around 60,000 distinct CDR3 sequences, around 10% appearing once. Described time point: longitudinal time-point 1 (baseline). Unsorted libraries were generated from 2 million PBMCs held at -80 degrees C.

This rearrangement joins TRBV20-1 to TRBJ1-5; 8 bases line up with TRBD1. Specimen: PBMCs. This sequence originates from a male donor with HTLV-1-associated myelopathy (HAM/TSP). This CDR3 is CSARGQGIWSQPQHF. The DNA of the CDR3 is TGCAGTGCCCGAGGACAGGGTATTTGGAGTCAGCCCCAGCATTTT.